The entry below describes one TCR beta chain. Under the authors' procedure: Reference gene primer amplification yielded estimated nucleated cell counts. The data were produced by immunoSEQ multiplex PCR, yet TCRdb's version contains in-frame clones alone and is incomplete. The V and J calls and clone size were taken over from that table, and D and trimming were inferred from the DNA. The data hold 200,000 to 300,000 clones, with approximately 86% observed a single time. The germline V gene encodes CDR1 KGHSH and CDR2 LQKENI. V gave up 5 bases and J gave up 9 bases, with 8 bases separating them. The CDR3 sequence is 11 residues long. This record belongs to a study of blood T cell repertoires in COVID-19. Study-level information: Acute-phase and convalescent COVID-19 samples originated in the United States, Italy and Spain. T cells, B-cell-depleted T cells, or PBMCs provided the cDNA or gDNA that served as material.

Participants reported their clinical history, and cohort assignment relied on those reports. The gene calls are TRBV18 and TRBJ2-4; the D gene is possibly TRBD1 (5 bases). This receptor was obtained from a woman aged 25 to 39 with acute COVID-19. The sequenced sample consisted of PBMCs or T cells enriched from blood (not recorded which). CDR3 coding DNA: TGTGCCAGCTCAACGGACACCATTCAGTACTTC. This sequence encodes CASSTDTIQYF. Variable domain in full (rest from reference TRBV18 and TRBJ2-4): NAGVMQNPRHLVRRRGQEARLRCSPMKGHSHVYWYRQLPEEGLKFMVYLQKENIIDESGMPKERFSAEFPKEGPSILRIQQVVRGDSAAYFCASSTDTIQYFGAGTRLSVL.